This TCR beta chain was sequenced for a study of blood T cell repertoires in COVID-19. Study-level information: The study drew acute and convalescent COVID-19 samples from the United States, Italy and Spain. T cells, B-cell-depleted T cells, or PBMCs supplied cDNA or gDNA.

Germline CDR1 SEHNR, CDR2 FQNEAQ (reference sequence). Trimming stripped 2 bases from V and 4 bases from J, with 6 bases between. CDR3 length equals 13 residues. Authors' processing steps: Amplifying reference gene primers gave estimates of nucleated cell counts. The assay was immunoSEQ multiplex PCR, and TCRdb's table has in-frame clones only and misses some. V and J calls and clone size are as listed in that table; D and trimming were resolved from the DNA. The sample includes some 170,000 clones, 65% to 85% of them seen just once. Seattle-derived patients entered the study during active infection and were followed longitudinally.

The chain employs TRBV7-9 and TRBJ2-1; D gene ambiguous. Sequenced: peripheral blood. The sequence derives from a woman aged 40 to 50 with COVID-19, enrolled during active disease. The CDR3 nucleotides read TGTGCCAGCAGCTTATATCCGTACAATGAGCAGTTCTTC. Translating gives CASSLYPYNEQFF. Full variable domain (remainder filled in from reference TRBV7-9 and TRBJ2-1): DTGVSQNPRHKITKRGQNVTFRCDPISEHNRLYWYRQTLGQGPEFLTYFQNEAQLEKSRLLSDRFSAERPKGSFSTLEIQRTEQGDSAMYLCASSLYPYNEQFFGPGTRLTVL.